This TCR beta chain was obtained from a study of blood T cell repertoires in COVID-19 (dated by TCRdb to 2018 to 2021). Looking at the study overall: The collaborator samples originated in the United States, Italy and Spain and spanned the acute and convalescent phases of COVID-19. The prospective study material was composed of cDNA or gDNA derived from T cells, B-cell-depleted T cells, or PBMCs. Subjects who had been exposed to COVID-19, were actively infected with it, or had recovered from it provided the deeply sampled blood TCRbeta repertoires that made up the dataset. The repertoires were made available in a free public database intended to serve as a resource for research on the immune response to SARS-CoV-2. Samples were obtained from the ongoing ImmuneRACE study (first 160 participants) and from 1,254 subjects provided by 6 global collaborators. A de-identified subject ID, COVID-19 status, age in years and sex were almost always included in the sample metadata. Where HLA class I and class II types were available, the types were taken from metadata supplied by the sample provider, not from assay-based typing.

As for this clone: Its cognate antigen has yet to be identified. No base quality information exists; no much larger clone differs at one position.

Collaborating institutions collected whole blood in K2EDTA tubes following their own protocols. For TCRbeta analysis, collaborator samples were shipped as frozen whole blood, as isolated PBMCs, or as DNA extracted from either sample type. On the study overall, not on this receptor specifically: The amount of clinical and demographic metadata varied by source and participant and was provided uncurated.

The immunoSEQ Assay, a bias-controlled multiplex PCR, was used to amplify TCRbeta CDR3 regions from genomic DNA. The authors processed their data as follows. Nucleated cell counts per sample were estimated from amplification of reference gene primers within the assay. Sequence reads were collapsed and filtered to measure the absolute abundance of every unique TCRbeta CDR3 rearrangement. For each sample, productive Simpson clonality was calculated as the square root of Simpson's diversity index over productive rearrangements. Held by TCRdb, this immuneACCESS table contains in-frame sequences only and omits some clones. Under half of the omission traces to an unresolved V gene where checked; the cause of the rest is unknown. V, J and clone size are those of that table, while D and trimming were read from the DNA. This sample gives around 100,000 clones in total; more than 60% of them show up just once. Roughly 19% of the sample lies in the top ten.

The sequencing input was peripheral blood. This TCR derives from a man between 65 and 85 years old with active or convalescent COVID-19.

For the CDR3, the sequence is CASSPQSGGAGYGYTF. In nucleotides, the sequence is TGTGCCAGCTCACCACAATCAGGGGGCGCGGGCTATGGCTACACCTTC. The chain is made from TRBV18 and TRBJ1-2, with 8 bases matching TRBD1. CDR1 and CDR2, per the germline V gene, are KGHSH and LQKENI. For this chain, trimming is 1 base at the V end and 4 bases at the J end, and the number of junction bases without a gene match is 8. The CDR3 goes from the cysteine to the phenylalanine over 16 residues. Only the CDR3 part of the read is kept: 48 bases, read in frame from the first base.